This TCR beta chain was sequenced for a study of chemoradiotherapy in HPV16-positive cancers. Study information: Functional T-cell assays on a couple of HPV16-positive patients' cells defined candidate HPV-specific clones and common TCR motifs.

This clone was seen just once. TCRdb's table, derived via immunoSEQ multiplex PCR, lists solely in-frame clones and lacks some. The profile covers tens of thousands of clones, with roughly 78% appearing a single time and about 3.8% taken by the ten largest. Repeated repertoire sampling spanned the course of chemoradiotherapy. Sequencing was performed on blood, taken from a patient who underwent chemoradiotherapy. The sequence was collected from a human donor with HPV-associated anogenital cancer.

The chain's CDR3 is CASSSTRVQETQYF. CDR3 sequence (DNA): TGTGCCAGCAGCTCAACACGGGTGCAAGAGACCCAGTACTTC. The chain employs TRBV7-8 and TRBJ2-5; D gene ambiguous. CDR1 is SGHVS, CDR2 FQNEAQ, per germline. The V and J ends lost 4 bases and 2 bases respectively, with 11 bases between them. This CDR3 has 14 amino acids.